One sample yielded the 20 T cell receptor beta chains listed below, sequenced in a study of beta chain features in type 1 diabetes (dated by TCRdb to 2016 to 2018). To prepare the library, the immunoSEQ multiplex PCR assay was applied. The entire isolated RNA was reverse transcribed using the High Capacity cDNA Reverse Transcription Kit, and thus expressed TCRB transcripts were sequenced. Sourced from immuneACCESS, this table was stored by TCRdb with only in-frame sequences that have V and J called. A share of the clones is absent; for the studies checked, an unresolved V gene accounts for under half, and the remainder has no known explanation. The sample table shows about 260,000 clones, and over 65% are seen once. The top ten clonotypes cover approximately 0.053% of the sample. The sequenced material came from naive CD4+ T cells from blood. The sample's cell subset or site, from its label and the paper: true naive CD4+ T cells. These receptors all come from a man aged 25 to 45 in good health.

The chain is built from TRBV30 and TRBJ1-4; D remains ambiguous. This CDR3 is 14 amino acids long. V was clipped by 1 base and J by 0 bases, with 6 bases between them. The germline gives CDR1 GTSNPN, CDR2 SVGIG (reference sequence). The CDR3 nucleotides read TGTGCCTGGAGTGGGCTAACAACTAATGAAAAACTGTTTTTT. This translates into CAWSGLTTNEKLFF.

This clone has just a few counts. The chain is built from TRBV4-3 and TRBJ2-7, with 8 nucleotides matching TRBD2. The V gene end was trimmed by 0 bases and the J gene end by 2 bases; junction bases not matched to a gene: 3. The CDR3 sequence is 15 residues long. CDR1 and CDR2 from the germline V gene are LGHNA and YSLEER. The CDR3 nucleotides read TGCGCCAGCAGCCAAGATACTAGCGGAACCTACGAGCAGTACTTC. This sequence encodes CASSQDTSGTYEQYF.

This chain uses TRBV23-1 with TRBJ1-5; the D is unclear. TRBV23-1 is noted as an ORF with a role that remains uncertain. CDR3 length equals 10 residues. V lost 8 bases and J lost 5, with 4 bases in between. CDR3 DNA sequence: TGCGCCAGCGGGGATCAGCCCCAGCATTTT. This encodes CASGDQPQHF.

The genes are TRBV4-3 and TRBJ2-1; D gene unclear. Trimming stripped 8 bases from V and 0 bases from J, with 14 bases between. Per the germline V gene, CDR1 is LGHNA and CDR2 is YSLEER. The CDR3 contains 15 residues. The CDR3 reads CASSYTGDSYNEQFF. For the CDR3, the DNA is TGCGCCAGCTCTTACACTGGGGACTCCTACAATGAGCAGTTCTTC.

The J gene is TRBJ1-1, the V gene TRBV29-1; D gene unclear. The V gene's germline CDR1 is SQVTM and CDR2 ANQGSEA. V was trimmed by 4 bases and J by 0 bases, leaving 6 bases between them. CDR3 length: 12 residues. In nucleotides, the CDR3 is TGCAGCGTTGGAAAGATGAACACTGAAGCTTTCTTT. Translated: CSVGKMNTEAFF.

The chain couples TRBV5-1 to TRBJ1-2, with D unresolved. Germline loops: CDR1 SGHRS, CDR2 YFSETQ. Trimming cost V 0 bases and J 4 bases, with 7 bases left between them. This CDR3 spans 13 amino acids. As DNA, the CDR3 is TGCGCCAGCAGCTTGGGCGAGGGCTATGGCTACACCTTC. It codes for CASSLGEGYGYTF. The entire variable domain, with the rest obtained from reference TRBV5-1 and TRBJ1-2, is as follows: KAGVTQTPRYLIKTRGQQVTLSCSPISGHRSVSWYQQTPGQGLQFLFEYFSETQRNKGNFPGRFSGRQFSNSRSEMNVSTLELGDSALYLCASSLGEGYGYTFGSGTRLTVV.

The chain recombines TRBV5-6 with TRBJ1-1; 11 bases are a match to TRBD1. The germline V gene encodes CDR1 SGHDT and CDR2 YYEEEE. This CDR3 contains 16 residues. V was pared by 1 base and J by 3 bases, with 5 bases of the junction left unmatched. The CDR3 DNA is TGTGCCAGCAGCTTGCCCGGGACAGGGGGAGACACTGAAGCTTTCTTT. Protein product: CASSLPGTGGDTEAFF.

Only one count was recorded for this clone. The V and J genes are TRBV29-1 and TRBJ2-1, with D hard to call. Germline-derived CDR1 and CDR2 are SQVTM and ANQGSEA. Deletions cut 3 bases from V and 6 bases from J, with 15 bases between. The CDR3 consists of 14 residues. The CDR3 DNA reads as TGCAGCGTTGATGGCAGAATGAAAATCAATGAGCAGTTCTTC. It codes for CSVDGRMKINEQFF.

The CDR3 region has the DNA TGTGCCAGCAGTGTTCAAGGGGCCTATAATTCACCCCTCCACTTT. Translation gives CASSVQGAYNSPLHF. The chain carries TRBV2 and TRBJ1-6; D is possibly TRBD1 (5 bases). Germline values: CDR1 SNHLY, CDR2 FYNNEI. V shed 4 bases and J shed 2 bases, with 9 bases lying between them. CDR3 length: 15 residues. Drawing the rest from reference TRBV2 and TRBJ1-6, the complete variable domain is EPEVTQTPSHQVTQMGQEVILRCVPISNHLYFYWYRQILGQKVEFLVSFYNNEISEKSEIFDDQFSVERPDGSNFTLKIRSTKLEDSAMYFCASSVQGAYNSPLHFGNGTRLTVT.

The J gene is TRBJ1-5, the V gene TRBV13; D uncertain. The CDR3 contains 16 residues. Germline loops: CDR1 PRHDT, CDR2 FYEKMQ (reference sequence). V gave up 5 bases and J gave up 2 bases, with 16 bases separating them. The DNA of the CDR3 is TGTGCCAGCAGCCCGCCCGGGAGTCCGGGCAATCAGCCCCAGCATTTT. It specifies CASSPPGSPGNQPQHF.

This sequence joins TRBV20-1 and TRBJ1-2; D call uncertain. The length of the CDR3 is 11 residues. Per germline, CDR1 DFQATT and CDR2 SNEGSKA (reference sequence). V was clipped by 3 bases and J by 8 bases, with 10 bases between them. The CDR3 nucleotides are TGCAGTGCTAGGGCCGCGGACGGCTACACCTTC. It is translated as CSARAADGYTF.

V gene TRBV2 combines with J gene TRBJ1-1; TRBD1 might be the D (5 bases). The V end lost 2 bases, the J end lost 12 bases, and 22 bases lay between the germline ends. Germline V gene sequence: CDR1 SNHLY, CDR2 FYNNEI. The CDR3 is 15 residues long. DNA of the CDR3: TGTGCCAGCAGTGAACAGGCCGGGACGGCCCTCTCGACTTTCTTT. Translation: CASSEQAGTALSTFF.

This chain connects TRBV30 to TRBJ2-2; D gene uncertain. The germline V and J ends were trimmed by 7 bases and 0 bases, with 3 bases remaining between them. Germline-derived CDR1 and CDR2 are GTSNPN and SVGIG (reference sequence). This CDR3 is built from 11 residues. CDR3 protein: CAFANTGELFF. CDR3 DNA sequence: TGTGCCTTCGCGAACACCGGGGAGCTGTTTTTT.

The rearrangement uses TRBV9 and TRBJ2-7; D gene ambiguous. V was shortened by 0 bases and J by 3 bases, with 7 bases between the two germline ends. This CDR3 has 13 residues. Germline V CDR1 and CDR2: SGDLS, YYNGEE. The CDR3 sequence: CASSVDAGYEQYF. CDR3 DNA sequence: TGTGCCAGCAGCGTAGATGCTGGCTACGAGCAGTACTTC.

This clone appeared a few times. CDR3 protein: CASSAGTGHTYEQYF. DNA of the CDR3: TGTGCCAGCAGCGCAGGGACAGGCCATACCTACGAGCAGTACTTC. The chain has TRBV9 and TRBJ2-7; 8 bases match TRBD1. The CDR3 is 15 amino acids. V lost 3 bases and J lost 2; bases outside the gene matches: 7. From germline, CDR1 is SGDLS and CDR2 YYNGEE.

J is TRBJ2-1 and V is TRBV7-9, with D possibly being TRBD1 (5 bases). The V gene's germline CDR1 is SEHNR and CDR2 FQNEAQ (reference sequence). The CDR3 length is 11 residues. Trimming shortened V by 6 bases and J by 11 bases, and 11 bases separated the two germline ends. This CDR3 is CASSQGHKQFF. Written as DNA, the CDR3 is TGTGCCAGCAGTCAAGGACATAAGCAGTTCTTC.

V gene TRBV29-1 combines with J gene TRBJ1-2, with D unclear. Germline V lookup: CDR1 SQVTM, CDR2 ANQGSEA. V dropped 8 bases and J dropped 7 bases, with 17 bases sitting between them. The CDR3 has 12 amino acids. DNA for the CDR3: TGCAGCATCGATGCCCTAGGCAGTGGCTACACCTTC. Translated: CSIDALGSGYTF.

This clone was seen a single time. CDR3 coding DNA: TGCGCCAGCAGCTTACAAACTCACAATGAGCAGTTCTTC. It is translated as CASSLQTHNEQFF. The chain is built from TRBV5-1 and TRBJ2-1; no reliable D call. This CDR3 has 13 amino acids. Trimming left V 2 bases short and J 5 bases short, with 8 bases between. Germline values: CDR1 SGHRS, CDR2 YFSETQ.

This clone turned up a few times. The gene calls are TRBV29-1 and TRBJ2-3; 8 bases are shared with TRBD1. CDR3 length: 14 amino acids. The germline CDR1 and CDR2 sequences are SQVTM and ANQGSEA. V shed 7 bases, J shed 1 base, and the junction held 7 bases outside the gene matches. The CDR3 reads CSAAGGWGTDTQYF. CDR3 nucleotides: TGCAGCGCGGCAGGGGGCTGGGGCACAGATACGCAGTATTTT.

V gene TRBV4-3 combines with J gene TRBJ2-1, with TRBD1 identical over 8 bases. The CDR3 is 14 residues long. Germline-derived CDR1 and CDR2 are LGHNA and YSLEER. After removal of 3 bases from V and 4 bases from J, the junction contained 2 bases not matched to a gene. CDR3 nucleotides: TGCGCCAGCAGCCAGCGACAGGGGTACAATGAGCAGTTCTTC. Protein product: CASSQRQGYNEQFF.